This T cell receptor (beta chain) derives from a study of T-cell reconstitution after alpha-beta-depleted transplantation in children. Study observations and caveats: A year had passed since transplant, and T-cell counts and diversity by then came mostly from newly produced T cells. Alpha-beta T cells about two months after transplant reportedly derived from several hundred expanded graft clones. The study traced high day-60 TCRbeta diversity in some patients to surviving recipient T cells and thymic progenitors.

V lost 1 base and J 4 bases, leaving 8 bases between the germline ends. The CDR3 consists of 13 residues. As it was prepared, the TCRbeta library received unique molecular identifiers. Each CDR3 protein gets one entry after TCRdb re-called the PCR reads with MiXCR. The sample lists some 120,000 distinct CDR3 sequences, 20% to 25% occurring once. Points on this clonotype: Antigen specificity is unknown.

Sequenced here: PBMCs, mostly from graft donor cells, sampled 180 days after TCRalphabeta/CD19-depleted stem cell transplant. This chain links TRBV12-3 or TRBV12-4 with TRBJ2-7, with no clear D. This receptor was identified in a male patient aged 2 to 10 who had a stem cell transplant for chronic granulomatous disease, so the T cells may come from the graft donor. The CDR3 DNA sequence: TGTGCCAGCAGTTTAGGAAGGATTTACGAGCAGTACTTC. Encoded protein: CASSLGRIYEQYF.